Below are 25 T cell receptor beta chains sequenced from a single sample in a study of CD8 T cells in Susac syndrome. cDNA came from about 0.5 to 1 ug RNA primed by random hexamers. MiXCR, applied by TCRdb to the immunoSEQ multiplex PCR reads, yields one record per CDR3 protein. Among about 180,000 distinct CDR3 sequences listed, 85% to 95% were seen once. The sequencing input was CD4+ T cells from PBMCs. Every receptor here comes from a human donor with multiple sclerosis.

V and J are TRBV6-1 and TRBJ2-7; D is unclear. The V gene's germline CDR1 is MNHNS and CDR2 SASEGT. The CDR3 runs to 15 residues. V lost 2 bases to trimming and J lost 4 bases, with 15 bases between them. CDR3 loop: CASSEYARHGYEQYF. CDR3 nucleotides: TGTGCCAGCAGTGAATACGCCCGACACGGATACGAGCAGTACTTC.

The CDR3 is CASSSWVGGNYGYTF. DNA for the CDR3: TGTGCCAGCAGTTCCTGGGTTGGGGGGAACTATGGCTACACCTTC. This chain connects TRBV27 to TRBJ1-2; TRBD1 is a possible D gene (5 bases). V lost 4 bases, J lost 2 bases, and 14 bases lay in between. CDR1 and CDR2 from the germline V gene are MNHEY and SMNVEV (reference sequence). The CDR3 totals 15 residues.

CDR3 in DNA: TGTGCCAGCAGTTACGAGACAGGGAACTTGTACGAGCAGTACTTC. This gives the protein CASSYETGNLYEQYF. The gene calls are TRBV6-2 or TRBV6-3 and TRBJ2-7; TRBD1 agrees at 7 bases. Germline CDR1 and CDR2: MNHEY and SVGEGT. This CDR3 is built from 15 residues. V was clipped by 2 bases and J by 4 bases; unmatched bases: 8.

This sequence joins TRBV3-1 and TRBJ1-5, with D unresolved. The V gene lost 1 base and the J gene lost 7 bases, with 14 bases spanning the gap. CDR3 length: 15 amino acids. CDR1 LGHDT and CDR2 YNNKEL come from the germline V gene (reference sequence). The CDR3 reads CASSQGSEGVQPQHF. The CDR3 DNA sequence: TGTGCCAGCAGCCAAGGTTCGGAGGGAGTCCAGCCCCAGCATTTT.

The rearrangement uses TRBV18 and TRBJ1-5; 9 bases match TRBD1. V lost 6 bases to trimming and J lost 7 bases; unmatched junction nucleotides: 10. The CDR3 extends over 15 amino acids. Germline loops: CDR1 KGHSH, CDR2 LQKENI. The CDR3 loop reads CASSPWTGAGQPQHF. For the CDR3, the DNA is TGTGCCAGCTCTCCGTGGACAGGGGCGGGACAGCCCCAGCATTTT. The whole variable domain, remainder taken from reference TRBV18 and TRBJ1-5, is NAGVMQNPRHLVRRRGQEARLRCSPMKGHSHVYWYRQLPEEGLKFMVYLQKENIIDESGMPKERFSAEFPKEGPSILRIQQVVRGDSAAYFCASSPWTGAGQPQHFGDGTRLSIL.

Here the CDR3 reads CASSLTGTGTEQYF. CDR3 DNA sequence: TGCGCCAGCAGCCTCACCGGGACAGGGACCGAGCAGTACTTC. This sequence joins TRBV5-1 and TRBJ2-7; TRBD1 aligns across 9 bases. There are 14 residues in the CDR3. V gave up 4 bases and J gave up 6 bases; unmatched junction bases: 8. Germline CDR1 reads SGHRS; CDR2 reads YFSETQ.

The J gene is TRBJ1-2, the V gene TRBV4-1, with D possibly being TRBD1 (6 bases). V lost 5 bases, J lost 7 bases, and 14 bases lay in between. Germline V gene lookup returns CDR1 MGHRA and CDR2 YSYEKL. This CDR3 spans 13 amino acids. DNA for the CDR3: TGCGCCAGCAGCTTTGGACAGAAGGGTGGCTACACCTTC. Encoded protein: CASSFGQKGGYTF.

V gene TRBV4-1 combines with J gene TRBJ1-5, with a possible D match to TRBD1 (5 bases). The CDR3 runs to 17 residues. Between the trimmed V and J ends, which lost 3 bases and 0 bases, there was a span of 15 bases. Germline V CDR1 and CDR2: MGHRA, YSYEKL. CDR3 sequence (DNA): TGCGCCAGCAGCCATCCCCCAGGGATTTATAGCAATCAGCCCCAGCATTTT. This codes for CASSHPPGIYSNQPQHF.

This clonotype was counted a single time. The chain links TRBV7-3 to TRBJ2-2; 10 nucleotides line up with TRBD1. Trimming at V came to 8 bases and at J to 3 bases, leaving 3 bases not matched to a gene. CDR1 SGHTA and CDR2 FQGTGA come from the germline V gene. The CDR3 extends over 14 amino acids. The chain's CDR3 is CASGGQGDTGELFF. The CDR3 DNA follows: TGTGCCAGCGGAGGACAGGGGGACACCGGGGAGCTGTTTTTT.

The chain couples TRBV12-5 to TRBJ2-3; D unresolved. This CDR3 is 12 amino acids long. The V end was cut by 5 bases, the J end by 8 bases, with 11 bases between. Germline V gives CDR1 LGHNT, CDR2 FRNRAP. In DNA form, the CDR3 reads TGTGCTAGTGGTCCCCGGCCGGGTACGCAGTATTTT. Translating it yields CASGPRPGTQYF.

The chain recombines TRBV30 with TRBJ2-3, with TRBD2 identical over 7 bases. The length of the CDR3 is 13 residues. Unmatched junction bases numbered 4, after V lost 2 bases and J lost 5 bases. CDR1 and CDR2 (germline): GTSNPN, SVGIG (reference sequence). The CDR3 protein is CAWSRGVQDTQYF. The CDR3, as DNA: TGTGCCTGGAGTCGGGGGGTGCAAGATACGCAGTATTTT.

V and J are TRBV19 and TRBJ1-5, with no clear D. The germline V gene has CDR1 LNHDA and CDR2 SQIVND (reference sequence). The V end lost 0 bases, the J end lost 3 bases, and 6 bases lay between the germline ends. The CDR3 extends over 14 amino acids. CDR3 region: CASSIDDPNQPQHF. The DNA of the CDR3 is TGTGCCAGTAGTATAGATGACCCCAATCAGCCCCAGCATTTT. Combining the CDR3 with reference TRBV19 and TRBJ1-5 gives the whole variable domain DGGITQSPKYLFRKEGQNVTLSCEQNLNHDAMYWYRQDPGQGLRLIYYSQIVNDFQKGDIAEGYSVSREKKESFPLTVTSAQKNPTAFYLCASSIDDPNQPQHFGDGTRLSIL.

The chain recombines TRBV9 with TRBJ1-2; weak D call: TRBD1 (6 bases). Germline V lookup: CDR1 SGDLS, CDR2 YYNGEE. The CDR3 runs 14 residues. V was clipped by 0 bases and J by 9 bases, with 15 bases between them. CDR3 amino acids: CASSVASGAASYTF. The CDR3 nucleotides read TGTGCCAGCAGCGTAGCATCGGGGGCGGCCAGCTACACCTTC. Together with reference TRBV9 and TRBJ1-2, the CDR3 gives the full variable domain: DSGVTQTPKHLITATGQRVTLRCSPRSGDLSVYWYQQSLDQGLQFLIQYYNGEERAKGNILERFSAQQFPDLHSELNLSSLELGDSALYFCASSVASGAASYTFGSGTRLTVV.

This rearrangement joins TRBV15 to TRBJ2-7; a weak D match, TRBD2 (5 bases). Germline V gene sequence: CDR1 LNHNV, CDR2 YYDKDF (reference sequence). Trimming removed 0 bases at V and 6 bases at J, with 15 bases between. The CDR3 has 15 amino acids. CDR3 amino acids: CATSRDRLAPFEQYF. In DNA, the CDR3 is TGTGCCACCAGCAGAGATAGGCTAGCTCCCTTCGAGCAGTACTTC.

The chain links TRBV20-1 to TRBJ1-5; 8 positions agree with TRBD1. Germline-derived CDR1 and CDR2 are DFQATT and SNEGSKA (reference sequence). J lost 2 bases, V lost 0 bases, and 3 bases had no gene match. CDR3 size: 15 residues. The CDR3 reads CSARDQGQGNQPQHF. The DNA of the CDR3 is TGCAGTGCTAGAGATCAGGGACAGGGCAATCAGCCCCAGCATTTT.

DNA of the CDR3: TGCGCCAGCAGCTTAACGGATGTCTTGAACACCGGGGAGCTGTTTTTT. Its protein is CASSLTDVLNTGELFF. J is TRBJ2-2 and V is TRBV5-1, with D uncertain. Per germline, CDR1 SGHRS and CDR2 YFSETQ. The CDR3 loop spans 16 amino acids. The V gene lost 2 bases and the J gene lost 1 base, with 12 bases spanning the gap.

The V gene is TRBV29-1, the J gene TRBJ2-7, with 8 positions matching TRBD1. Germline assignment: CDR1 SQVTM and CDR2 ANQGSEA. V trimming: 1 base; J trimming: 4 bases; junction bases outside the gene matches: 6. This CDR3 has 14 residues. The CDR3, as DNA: TGCAGCGTTGAAGTCGGGACAGGCTTATACGAGCAGTACTTC. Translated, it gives CSVEVGTGLYEQYF.

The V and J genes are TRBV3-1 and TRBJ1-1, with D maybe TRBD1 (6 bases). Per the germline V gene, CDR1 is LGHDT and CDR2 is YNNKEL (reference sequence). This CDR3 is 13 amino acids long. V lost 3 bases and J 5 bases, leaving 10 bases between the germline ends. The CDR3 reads CASSHRQGTEAFF. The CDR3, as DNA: TGTGCCAGCAGCCATCGTCAGGGGACTGAAGCTTTCTTT.

The CDR3 loop reads CAWGGRTSGSYNEQFF. The DNA of the CDR3 is TGTGCCTGGGGGGGTCGAACTAGCGGGAGCTACAATGAGCAGTTCTTC. The V and J genes are TRBV30 and TRBJ2-1; 11 bases are a match to TRBD2. The CDR3 is made up of 16 amino acids. Germline V CDR1 and CDR2: GTSNPN, SVGIG (reference sequence). V shed 5 bases and J 3 bases; nucleotides not matched to a gene: 9.

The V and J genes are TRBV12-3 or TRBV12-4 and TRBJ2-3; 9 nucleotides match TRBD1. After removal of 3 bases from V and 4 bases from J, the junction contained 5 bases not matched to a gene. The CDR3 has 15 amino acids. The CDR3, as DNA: TGTGCCAGCAGTTTGGGGGACAGGGAGGCAGATACGCAGTATTTT. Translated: CASSLGDREADTQYF.

The CDR3, as DNA: TGCGCCAGCAGCTTGGTACCCGGAGGGGGGACAGATACGCAGTATTTT. It encodes CASSLVPGGGTDTQYF. V is TRBV5-1 and J is TRBJ2-3; D is perhaps TRBD1 or TRBD2 (6 bases each). The CDR3 has 16 amino acids. Germline CDR1 and CDR2: SGHRS and YFSETQ. V gave up 0 bases and J gave up 3 bases, with 14 bases separating them.

CDR3 sequence reads: CASSLGAGVGNYGYTF. Written as DNA, the CDR3 is TGTGCCAGCAGTTTAGGGGCAGGGGTCGGTAACTATGGCTACACCTTC. The chain is built from TRBV27 and TRBJ1-2; possible D gene TRBD1, 6 bases. The ends were cut back, 2 bases at V and 1 base at J, with 14 bases in the middle. Per the germline V gene, CDR1 is MNHEY and CDR2 is SMNVEV (reference sequence). The CDR3 consists of 16 residues.

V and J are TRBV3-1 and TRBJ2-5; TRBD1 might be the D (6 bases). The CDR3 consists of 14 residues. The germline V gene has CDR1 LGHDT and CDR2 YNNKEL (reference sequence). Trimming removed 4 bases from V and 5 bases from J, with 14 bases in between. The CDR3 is CASSPYRVHETQYF. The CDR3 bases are TGTGCCAGCAGCCCATACAGGGTCCACGAGACCCAGTACTTC.

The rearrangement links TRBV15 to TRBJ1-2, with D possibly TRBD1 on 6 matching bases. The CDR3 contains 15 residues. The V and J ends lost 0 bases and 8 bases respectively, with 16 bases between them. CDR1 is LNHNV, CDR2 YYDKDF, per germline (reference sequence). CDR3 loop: CATSRESPGEGGYTF. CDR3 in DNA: TGTGCCACCAGCAGAGAATCTCCAGGGGAAGGGGGCTACACCTTC.

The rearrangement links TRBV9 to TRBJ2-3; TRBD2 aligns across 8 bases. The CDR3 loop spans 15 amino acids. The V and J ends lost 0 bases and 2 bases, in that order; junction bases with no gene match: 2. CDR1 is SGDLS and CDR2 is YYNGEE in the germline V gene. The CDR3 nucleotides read TGTGCCAGCAGCGTAGCCGGGGGGGACACAGATACGCAGTATTTT. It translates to CASSVAGGDTDTQYF.